This T cell receptor (beta chain) was found in a study of shared clonotypes between healthy human individuals. TCRdb's copy holds only in-frame clones and misses some; the assay was immunoSEQ multiplex PCR. The table records 1.5 million to 2.5 million clones, approximately 94% of them present only once. The CDR3 has 13 amino acids. Trimming removed 5 bases from V and 6 bases from J; junction bases left unmatched: 4. Germline V gene lookup returns CDR1 MNHNS and CDR2 SASEGT. Study results and caveats: Depth of sequencing was expected to influence donor clonotype sharing.

As to this clone: Its antigen is unknown.

As defined, naive CD8 cells were CD45RO-negative and positively selected for CCR7, with terminally differentiated effector memory CD45RA+ cells excluded. All donors were healthy HIV-negative adults lacking recent acute infections or vaccinations. The chain is built from TRBV6-1 and TRBJ1-2, with 9 positions matching TRBD1. Sample: naive CD8+ T cells sorted from blood. This sequence originates from a man aged 18 to 29 in good health. The CDR3 sequence is CASSRTGVNGYTF. CDR3 bases: TGTGCCAGCAGTAGGACAGGGGTTAATGGCTACACCTTC.